The present T cell receptor beta chain was sequenced within a study of T-cell memory formation after mild COVID-19. There are 14 residues in the CDR3. Germline loops: CDR1 SEHNR, CDR2 FQNEAQ (reference sequence). V shed 1 base and J 8 bases; nucleotides not matched to a gene: 4. This clonotype showed up just a few times. MiXCR, applied by TCRdb to the 5' RACE reads, yields one record per CDR3 protein. The sample includes a few hundred thousand distinct CDR3 sequences, 20% to 25% of them seen just once. The clonotype comes from an adult woman who had mild COVID-19 (a few samples of this study predate the infection). Cell type and time point are not known. The V gene is TRBV7-9, the J gene TRBJ2-1; the match to TRBD2 covers 8 bases. Sequencing used PBMCs or a T cell subset sorted from them (not recorded which). The CDR3 reads CASSLGTSSDEQFF. CDR3 in DNA: TGTGCCAGCAGCTTAGGGACTAGCAGCGATGAGCAGTTCTTC.